The source of this TCR beta chain is a study of vaccination and CD4 T cells after COVID-19 (dated by TCRdb to 2022 to 2024). The study in broad terms: Every convalescent patient had a positive nasal swab PCR test for SARS-CoV-2, with mild disease in 9 or 10 patients and severe disease in one. Participants received two doses of either the Pfizer-BioNTech BNT162b2 vaccine (n=8) or the Moderna mRNA-1273 vaccine (n=2). For stimulating the cultures, overlapping spike peptide pools were used, derived from SARS-CoV-2 as well as from the common cold coronaviruses HCoV-NL63, HCoV-OC43 and HCoV-229E. In the convalescent cohort there were six males and four females, among whom were two Hispanic individuals, seven Caucasians, two Asians and one multiracial person. Post-COVID blood samples from convalescent patients were collected a median of roughly 100 days after diagnosis, with a range of 35 to 161 days. The spike-specific CD4+ TCR repertoire was compared before and after mRNA vaccination in approximately ten COVID-19 convalescent patients and a handful of infection-naive healthy vaccine recipients. Control cultures received a CEFX viral epitope pool as the positive control, an HIV-1 Nef peptide pool as the negative control, or no peptide. Post-vaccine blood samples were taken a median of about 72 days after the second vaccine dose, with a range of roughly 14 to 250 days. Points the paper makes about the study in general: Of the vaccine-specific clones found in convalescent patients, nearly all (304 of 307) were mono-reactive for SARS-CoV-2 spike instead of being cross-reactive with common cold coronaviruses. In convalescent patients, a median around 84% of post-vaccine SARS-CoV-2-reactive clones were detected only after vaccination, and vaccine-specific priming was suggested by this finding. The number of convalescent patients in the study was relatively small, and the study did not examine early timepoints following natural infection. The median number of SARS-CoV-2-reactive clonotypes rose from 20 to 25 after infection to 30 to 45 after vaccination, but the change was not significant.

Concerning this clonotype itself: Its antigen is currently not known. No base quality information exists; no much larger clone differs at one position.

The sample's treatment or condition, from its label and the paper: 10-day PBMC culture with coronavirus spike peptide pools or control peptides (ViraFEST assay). The study used the ViraFEST assay, which expanded antigen-specific T cells with peptide pools and then identified expanded clonotypes by TCR sequencing. The convalescent patients' positive SARS-CoV-2 PCR tests fell between March and December 2020, which was before the Alpha, Beta and Delta variants emerged in the United States. Each well held 2 million to 2.5 million PBMCs cultured with approximately 10 ug/ml peptide pools in IMDM containing 5% human AB serum and roughly 10 IU/ml IL-2. Half of the culture medium was replaced with fresh IL-2-containing medium on days 3 and 7. Once the cells had been in culture for about 10 days, the EasySep CD4+ T cell isolation kit was used to isolate CD4+ T cells by negative selection. PBMCs were separated from whole blood using Ficoll-Paque Plus gradient centrifugation and then either used fresh or cryopreserved at -140C. In general, triplicate wells were set up for every culture condition.

A distance of 13 bases separates the germline ends of V and J, which lose 2 bases and 5 bases respectively. Spanning cysteine to phenylalanine, the CDR3 consists of 14 amino acids. Of all the DNA, just the CDR3 is kept, 42 bases in frame from base 1. CDR1 and CDR2, looked up from the germline V gene, are SGDLS and YYNGEE. The library was generated by PCR. DNA from cultured CD4+ T cells underwent TCR sequencing with the Oncomine TCR Beta short-read assay at the Johns Hopkins FTIC core. The QIAamp micro DNA kit was used to extract genomic DNA from the cultured CD4+ T cells. Oncomine TCR Beta libraries from cultured CD4+ T cells were pooled with unique dual indexes and sequenced on an Illumina iSeq 100. The source study handled its data this way. Non-productive sequences were filtered out, and CDR3s that did not start with C, did not end with F or W, or were shorter than 7 amino acids were discarded. Antigen-specific clonotypes were identified using the MANAFEST web application through comparison of peptide-stimulated wells with reference and other culture wells. Positive clones required FDR below 0.05, an odds ratio above 5, and productive frequency above 0.1% in at least two of three replicate wells. A clonotype was classed as cross-reactive if the clonotype showed significant expansion both in SARS-CoV-2 spike wells and in at least one common cold coronavirus spike condition. Levenshtein distances (stringdist) and unrooted phylogenetic trees (ape) in R version 3.6.1 were used to assess CDR3 homology. The public reads were reprocessed in TCRdb via fastp at Q25 and MiXCR, keeping in-frame beta chains. Under each unique CDR3 protein, matching rows form one entry showing the most common genes and DNA. The V and J calls shown here were made by TCRdb, not taken from the authors' results. The table for this sample lists fewer than 15,000 distinct CDR3 sequences; 30% of them were counted only once. The biggest ten clones account for under 20% of the sample.

The receptor's source is a human donor with COVID-19. The chain is assembled from TRBV9 and TRBJ1-1; no D gene can be assigned with confidence. The specimen sequenced was cultured CD4+ T cells from blood. At the DNA level, the sequence is TGTGCCAGCAGCGTTGGAGGGAAGGGTACTGAAGCTTTCTTT. This encodes CASSVGGKGTEAFF.